The entry below gives a single T cell receptor (beta chain) sequence along with its context. Losses at the gene ends were 0 bases for V and 6 bases for J; bases not matched to a gene: 11. Per germline, CDR1 SGHRS and CDR2 YFSETQ. This CDR3 has 16 residues. Sequencing used immunoSEQ multiplex PCR; TCRdb keeps in-frame clones, though not all of them. The sample comprises 90,000 to 100,000 clones, around nine tenths of which are singletons, and roughly 4% rests with the top ten. This specimen comes from a study of T cell responses to AZD1222 COVID-19 vaccine. This TCR came from an adult in good health. Material: peripheral blood, obtained on day 0 of AZD1222 vaccination. The chain is built from TRBV5-1 and TRBJ2-7; the match to TRBD1 covers 8 bases. The CDR3 reads CASSLVSVQGAGEQYF. CDR3 in DNA: TGCGCCAGCAGCTTGGTCAGTGTGCAGGGGGCAGGCGAGCAGTACTTC.